What follows describes a single T cell receptor (beta chain). The sample is drawn from a study of blood T cell repertoires in COVID-19. For the study at large: Specimens from acute and convalescent COVID-19 originated in the United States, Italy and Spain. From T cells, B-cell-depleted T cells, or PBMCs came the material, which was cDNA or gDNA.

Original processing methods: Amplified reference gene primers provided the basis for estimating nucleated cell counts. The table came from immunoSEQ multiplex PCR; TCRdb's copy has only in-frame clones and leaves some out. Clone size and the V and J calls come from that table; the DNA yielded D and trimming. The data show about 99,000 clones, more than 80% seen once. Trimming left V 11 bases short and J 3 bases short, with 15 bases between. The CDR3 has 13 amino acids. Germline-derived CDR1 and CDR2 are MDHEN and SYDVKM. V is TRBV28 and J is TRBJ2-3; a weak D match, TRBD2 (5 bases). This TCR was recovered from a man aged 55 to 70 with acute or convalescent COVID-19. Sequencing was performed on peripheral blood. The CDR3 sequence is CAGRTGSTDTQYF. The CDR3 DNA is TGTGCCGGAAGGACTGGATCGACAGATACGCAGTATTTT. The full variable domain, its missing parts supplied by reference TRBV28 and TRBJ2-3, is DVKVTQSSRYLVKRTGEKVFLECVQDMDHENMFWYRQDPGLGLRLIYFSYDVKMKEKGDIPEGYSVSREKKERFSLILESASTNQTSMYLCAGRTGSTDTQYFGPGTRLTVL.